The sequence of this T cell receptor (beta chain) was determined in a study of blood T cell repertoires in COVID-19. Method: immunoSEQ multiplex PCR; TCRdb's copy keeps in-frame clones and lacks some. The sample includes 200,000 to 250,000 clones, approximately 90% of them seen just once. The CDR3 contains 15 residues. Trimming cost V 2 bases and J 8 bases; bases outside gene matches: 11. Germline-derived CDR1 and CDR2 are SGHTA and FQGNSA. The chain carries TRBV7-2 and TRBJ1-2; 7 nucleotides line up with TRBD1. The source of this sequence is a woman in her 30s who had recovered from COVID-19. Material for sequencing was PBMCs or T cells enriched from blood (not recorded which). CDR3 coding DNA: TGTGCCAGCAGCTTAAGCCCGGACAGGTTGAAAGGCTACACCTTC. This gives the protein CASSLSPDRLKGYTF.